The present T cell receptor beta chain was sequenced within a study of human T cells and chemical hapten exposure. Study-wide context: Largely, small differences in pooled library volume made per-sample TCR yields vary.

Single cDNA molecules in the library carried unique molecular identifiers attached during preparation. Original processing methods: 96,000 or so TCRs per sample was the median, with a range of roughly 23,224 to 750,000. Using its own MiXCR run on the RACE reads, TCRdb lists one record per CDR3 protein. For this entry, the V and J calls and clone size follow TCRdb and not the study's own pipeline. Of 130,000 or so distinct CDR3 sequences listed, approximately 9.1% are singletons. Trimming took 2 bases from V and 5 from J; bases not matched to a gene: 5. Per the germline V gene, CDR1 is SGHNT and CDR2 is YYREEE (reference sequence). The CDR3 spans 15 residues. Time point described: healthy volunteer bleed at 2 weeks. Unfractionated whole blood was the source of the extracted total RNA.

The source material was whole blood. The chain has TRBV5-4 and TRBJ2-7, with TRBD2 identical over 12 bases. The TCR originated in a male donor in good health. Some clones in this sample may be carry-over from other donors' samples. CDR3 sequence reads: CASSFRTSGIDEQYF. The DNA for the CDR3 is TGTGCCAGCAGCTTTAGGACTAGCGGGATAGACGAGCAGTACTTC. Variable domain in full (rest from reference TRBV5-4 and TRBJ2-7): ETGVTQSPTHLIKTRGQQVTLRCSSQSGHNTVSWYQQALGQGPQFIFQYYREEENGRGNFPPRFSGLQFPNYSSELNVNALELDDSALYLCASSFRTSGIDEQYFGPGTRLTVT.